Detailed here is one TCR beta chain. What this receptor recognizes is not known. Its ends do not fully match the called genes, so a read error is possible. The CDR3 measures 13 amino acids from cysteine to phenylalanine. The entry retains the CDR3 DNA only, 39 bases that are in frame from base 1. CDR1 and CDR2 (LGHDT, YNNKEL) derive from the germline V gene (reference sequence). The sample comes from a study of Graves' ophthalmopathy and Graves' hyperthyroidism (dated by TCRdb to the late 2010s). Notes on the research overall: Peripheral blood was collected at initial diagnosis, before any treatment. TCR beta repertoire signatures were used to distinguish Graves' ophthalmopathy from Graves' hyperthyroidism and to predict progression to ophthalmopathy. In total, 120 to 150 blood samples were TCR-sequenced: some 40 ophthalmopathy, under 80 hyperthyroidism and around 17 hyperthyroidism-to-ophthalmopathy patients. To explore V-J signatures distinguishing ophthalmopathy from hyperthyroidism, a discovery set of around 100 patients (roughly 42 ophthalmopathy, 57 stable hyperthyroidism) was enrolled. For independent validation, a separate cohort was made up of 18 hyperthyroidism patients plus 17 patients who later progressed from hyperthyroidism to ophthalmopathy. In about six hyperthyroidism patients, the T-cell repertoires found in thyroid tissue were compared with those found in blood. Following sampling, methimazole starting at 30 mg daily was administered to hyperthyroidism patients, and high-dose intravenous methylprednisolone was administered to ophthalmopathy patients. The approximately 100 discovery patients were divided at random into training and test sets in a 7:3 ratio.

Broad study findings and their caveats: In validation, the model predicted ophthalmopathy progression with more than 70% sensitivity and roughly 78% specificity; about a dozen predicted patients were CT-confirmed with GO in a median of approximately six months. The 13-signature model separated ophthalmopathy from stable hyperthyroidism with approximately 85% sensitivity and about 84% specificity in cross-validation, and 80%/75% in the test set. Most expanded thyroid clonotypes with a frequency above 0.001 also appeared in blood, which suggests that blood repertoires may reflect the immune response in the thyroid. No statistical method was used to set the sample size in advance, and the investigators knew which group each participant was assigned to.

For repertoire sequencing, the TCR beta CDR3 regions were amplified from RNA transcripts. HTBI primers and the Qiagen OneStep RT-PCR kit were used in a first-round RT-PCR, which was followed by a second-round multiplex PCR, size selection and purification. The libraries underwent paired-end sequencing with 100 bp reads on an Illumina HiSeq2000. Per the original workflow: SOAPnuke was used to process the reads, removing any read that contained adapters or uncalled bases, had a mean Phred below 15, or lacked an exact match to the constant primer or identifier. COPE v1.2.5 was used to merge high-quality paired reads. Each unique nucleotide sequence was treated as a clonotype, and MiTCR v1.1 was used to align the clonotypes to the IMGT TRB V, D and J references. The analysis was limited to V-J combinations with a frequency above 0.0001, which together covered just over 98% of the repertoires. For each V-J combination, a TCR clonal expansion and chaos score was defined as the ratio of F50 clonal expansion to chaos observed in the TCRdist matrix. Welch's t-statistics and random forest were used to reduce features to about a dozen V-J combinations, which were fed into a naive Bayes classifier. The Morisita-Horn index was used to measure how similar the thyroid and blood repertoires were. The raw public reads went through TCRdb reprocessing: fastp at Q25, MiXCR clone calling, in-frame beta chains kept. Here each entry gathers all rows of one CDR3 protein and keeps the most common genes and DNA. None of the V and J calls come from the authors' own analysis; TCRdb made them. The sample records about 620,000 distinct CDR3 sequences, about 20% of which are singletons. Roughly 6.9% of the sample comes from the top ten.

Stable hyperthyroidism was defined as no progression to ophthalmopathy within 18 months of follow-up. The hyperthyroidism patients were 18 to 65 years old and newly diagnosed, with a disease duration of less than 2 months. Patients were excluded if they had other autoimmune diseases, uncontrolled infections, pregnancy or lactation. Clinical symptoms, serum thyroxine, TRAb, thyroid ultrasound and orbital computed tomography were used for diagnosis. Using Ficoll-Paque density gradient centrifugation, PBMCs were isolated from about 9.4 ml of fresh peripheral blood. Trizol reagent was used to extract the total RNA, and its quality was then checked on an Agilent 2100 Bioanalyzer.

Sequences were obtained from peripheral blood. The V and J segments used are TRBV3-1 and TRBJ1-1; the D gene cannot be resolved reliably. The clonotype originates from a woman aged 18-30 years with stable Graves' hyperthyroidism. Some clones in this sample may be carry-over from other donors' samples. Donor details come from another sample of the same person, matched by shared clones. The nucleotide sequence is given as TGTGTCAGCAGCCAAGGAGGGCGCACTGAAGCTTTCTTT. Translated, it reads CVSSQGGRTEAFF. Here the CDR3 is joined to the reference TRBV3-1 and TRBJ1-1 genes, and the full variable domain is: DTAVSQTPKYLVTQMGNDKSIKCEQNLGHDTMYWYKQDSKKFLKIMFSYNNKELIINETVPNRFSPKSPDKAHLNLHINSLELGDSAVYFCVSSQGGRTEAFFGQGTRLTVV.